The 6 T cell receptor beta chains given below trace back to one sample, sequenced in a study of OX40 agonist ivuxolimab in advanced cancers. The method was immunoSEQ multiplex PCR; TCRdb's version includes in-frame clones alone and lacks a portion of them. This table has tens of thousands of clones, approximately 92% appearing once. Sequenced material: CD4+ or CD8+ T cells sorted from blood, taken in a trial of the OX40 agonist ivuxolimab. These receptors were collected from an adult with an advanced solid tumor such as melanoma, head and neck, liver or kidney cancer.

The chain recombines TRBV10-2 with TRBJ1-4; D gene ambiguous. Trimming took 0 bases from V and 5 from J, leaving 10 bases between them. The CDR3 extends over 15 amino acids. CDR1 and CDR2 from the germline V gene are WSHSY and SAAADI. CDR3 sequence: CASSESRASNEKLFF. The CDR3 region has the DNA TGCGCCAGCAGTGAGTCGCGGGCCTCAAATGAAAAACTGTTTTTT.

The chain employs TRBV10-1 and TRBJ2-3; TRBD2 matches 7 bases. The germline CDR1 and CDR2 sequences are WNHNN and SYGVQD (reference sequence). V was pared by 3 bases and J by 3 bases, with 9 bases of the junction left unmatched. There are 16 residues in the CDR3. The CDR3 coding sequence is TGCGCCAGCAGTGAAAACCCGACTAGCCGAACAGATACGCAGTATTTT. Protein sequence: CASSENPTSRTDTQYF.

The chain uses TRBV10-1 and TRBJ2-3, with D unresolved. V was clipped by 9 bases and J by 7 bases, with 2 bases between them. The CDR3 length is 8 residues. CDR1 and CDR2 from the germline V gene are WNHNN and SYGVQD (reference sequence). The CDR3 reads CARHTQYF. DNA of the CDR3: TGCGCCAGACATACGCAGTATTTT.

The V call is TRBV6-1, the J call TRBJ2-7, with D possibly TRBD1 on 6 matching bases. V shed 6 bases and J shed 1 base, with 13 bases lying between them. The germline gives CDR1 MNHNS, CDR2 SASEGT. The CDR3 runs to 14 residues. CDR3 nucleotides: TGTGCCAGCAGCCTGCTTACAGGGTCCTACGAGCAGTACTTC. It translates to CASSLLTGSYEQYF.

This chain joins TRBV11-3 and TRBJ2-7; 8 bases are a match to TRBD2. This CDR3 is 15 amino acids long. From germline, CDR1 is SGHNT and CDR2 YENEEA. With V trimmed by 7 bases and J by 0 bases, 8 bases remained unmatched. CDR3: CASNSREGYSYEQYF. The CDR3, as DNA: TGTGCCAGCAACTCACGGGAGGGCTACTCCTACGAGCAGTACTTC.

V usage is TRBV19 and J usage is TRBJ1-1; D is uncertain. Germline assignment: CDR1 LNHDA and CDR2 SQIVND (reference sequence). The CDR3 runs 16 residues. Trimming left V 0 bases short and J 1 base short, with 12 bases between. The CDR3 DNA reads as TGTGCCAGTAGTATAGAGGGAGGGTTGGCGAACACTGAAGCTTTCTTT. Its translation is CASSIEGGLANTEAFF.